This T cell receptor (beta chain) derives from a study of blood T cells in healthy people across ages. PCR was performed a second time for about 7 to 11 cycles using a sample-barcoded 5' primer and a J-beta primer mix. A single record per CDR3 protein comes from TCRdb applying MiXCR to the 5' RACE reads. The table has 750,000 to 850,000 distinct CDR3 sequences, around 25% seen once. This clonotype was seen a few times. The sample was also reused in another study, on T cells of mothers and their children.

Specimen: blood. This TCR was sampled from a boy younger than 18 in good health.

The CDR3 reads CASSLEQHTEAFF. CDR3 sequence (DNA): TGTGCCAGCAGCCTCGAGCAGCACACTGAAGCTTTCTTT. The genes are TRBV3-1 and TRBJ1-1; D is unresolved. The CDR3 is 13 amino acids. The germline V gene has CDR1 LGHDT and CDR2 YNNKEL (reference sequence). V lost 4 bases to trimming and J lost 3 bases, with 9 bases between them. Looking up the rest from reference TRBV3-1 and TRBJ1-1 gives the full variable domain: DTAVSQTPKYLVTQMGNDKSIKCEQNLGHDTMYWYKQDSKKFLKIMFSYNNKELIINETVPNRFSPKSPDKAHLNLHINSLELGDSAVYFCASSLEQHTEAFFGQGTRLTVV.